A selection of T cell receptor beta chains follows, all from one sample in a study of T cells in Graves' hyperthyroidism and ophthalmopathy. TCRdb recomputed calls from the multiplex PCR reads with MiXCR, one row per CDR3 protein. The sample carries around 500,000 distinct CDR3 sequences, 13% to 15% recorded once. Sequencing was done on a sample of blood. These receptor sequences come from a woman in her late teens or twenties with Graves' hyperthyroidism. Both conserved end residues are trimmed from each CDR3.

CDR3 | V
ASSSPQGRETQY | TRBV5-1
ASSFRDRGLYEQF | TRBV12-3/TRBV12-4
ASSFRLVSSGEGNEQF | TRBV27
ASSVELREGHGELF | TRBV9
ASSQDGTSGSTDTQY | TRBV4-1
SAALTSGGGETQY | TRBV20-1
ASRIQRNQPQH | TRBV6-1
ASSFGQPLNTEAF | TRBV27
ASSEGRETYGYT | TRBV2
ASSLDQVVQETQY | TRBV11-2
AYSPREGTDTQY | TRBV10-3
ASSQDKGVKNTEAF | TRBV14
AWKWDRSTEAF | TRBV30
ASSQRPGIGRYGYT | TRBV3-1
ASSIRSWTTSGNTIY | TRBV19
AISAGGGLSYNEQF | TRBV10-3
ASSPLGGRGGELF | TRBV12-3/TRBV12-4
ASSMDRGREQY | TRBV7-2
ASSSDEQF | TRBV6-2/TRBV6-3
ASSKSGTASSYEQY | TRBV19
ASSYTTRGQGNYGYT | TRBV6-5
AWSLSGTTNEQF | TRBV30
ASSPRRDTQY | TRBV11-3
ASSSTSLAGFEQF | TRBV7-9